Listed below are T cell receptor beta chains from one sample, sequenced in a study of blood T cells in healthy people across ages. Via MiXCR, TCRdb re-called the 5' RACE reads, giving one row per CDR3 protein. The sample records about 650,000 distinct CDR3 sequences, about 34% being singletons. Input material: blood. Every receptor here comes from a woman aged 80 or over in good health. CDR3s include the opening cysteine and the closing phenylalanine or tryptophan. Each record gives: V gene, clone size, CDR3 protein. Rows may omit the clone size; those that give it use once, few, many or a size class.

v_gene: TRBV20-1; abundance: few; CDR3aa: CSTEGFGAEAFF
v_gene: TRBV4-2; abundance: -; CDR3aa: CASSQDQNTPSYEQYF
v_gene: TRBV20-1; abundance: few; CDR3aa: CSATRLAGGPYEQYF
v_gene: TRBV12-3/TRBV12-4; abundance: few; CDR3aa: CASRDLRGGPNEQYF
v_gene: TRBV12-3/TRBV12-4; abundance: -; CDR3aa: CASTTADSYNEQFF
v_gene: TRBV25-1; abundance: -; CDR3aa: CASSDSPLLGQGGNEELFF
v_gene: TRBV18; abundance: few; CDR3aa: CASSPPTGGPQHF
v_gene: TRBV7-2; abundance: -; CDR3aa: CASSYSGTGGQVF
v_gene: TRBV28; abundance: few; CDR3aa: CASSLLQGSTEAFF
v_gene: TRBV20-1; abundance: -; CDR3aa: CSASGRRSNEQFF
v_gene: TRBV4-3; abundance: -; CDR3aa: CASSQVLATNEKLFF
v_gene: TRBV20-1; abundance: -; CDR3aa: CSAPIDGGSETQYF
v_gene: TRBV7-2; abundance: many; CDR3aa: CASSLELRETQYF
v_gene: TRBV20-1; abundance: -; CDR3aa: CSALTDRGPDGYTF
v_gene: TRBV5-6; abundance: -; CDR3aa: CASSSIGQPIGQEAQYF
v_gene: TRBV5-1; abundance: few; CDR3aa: CASSMDREWGYEQYF
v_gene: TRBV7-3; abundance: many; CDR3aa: CASSLRFGVDTQYF
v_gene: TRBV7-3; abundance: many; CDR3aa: CASSLSTGVVAGANVLTF
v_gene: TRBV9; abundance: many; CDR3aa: CASSVAGGGPSYEQYF